These 7 T cell receptor beta chains originate from one sample sequenced in a study of shared T cell receptors in the human thymus. The assay was immunoSEQ multiplex PCR, and TCRdb's table has in-frame clones only and misses some. The repertoire holds 720,000 or so clones, with 80% to 90% as singletons. These data were likewise used in another study, on human thymus T cells.

Material: thymocytes. The origin of the receptors is a girl under three years old with a congenital heart defect.

This chain joins TRBV27 and TRBJ2-7; D is uncertain. This CDR3 contains 16 residues. Germline V CDR1 and CDR2: MNHEY, SMNVEV (reference sequence). V shed 0 bases and J shed 1 base, with 13 bases lying between them. CDR3: CASSLSGPENSYEQYF. DNA of the CDR3: TGTGCCAGCAGTTTATCAGGTCCGGAGAATTCCTACGAGCAGTACTTC.

The J gene is TRBJ2-7, the V gene TRBV27; a possible D gene is TRBD2 (6 bases). V lost 4 bases and J lost 4, with 14 bases in between. Germline V gene data show CDR1 as MNHEY and CDR2 as SMNVEV (reference sequence). The CDR3 covers 14 residues. CDR3 residues: CASSWTRLGYEQYF. The CDR3 nucleotides read TGTGCCAGCAGTTGGACTCGACTAGGGTACGAGCAGTACTTC.

This clone has only one observation. The CDR3, as DNA: TGTGCCAGCAGCCCGTCCGCCGGGACAGGGGGCGTAAGAAGCACAGATACGCAGTATTTT. Protein product: CASSPSAGTGGVRSTDTQYF. The chain recombines TRBV27 with TRBJ2-3; 12 bases fit TRBD1. J gave up 0 bases and V 6 bases, and 16 bases lay outside the gene matches. CDR3 length equals 20 residues. CDR1 and CDR2 from the germline V gene are MNHEY and SMNVEV (reference sequence).

This chain uses TRBV19 with TRBJ1-3; D not resolved. The V and J ends lost 5 bases and 4 bases respectively, with 12 bases between them. Germline values: CDR1 LNHDA, CDR2 SQIVND (reference sequence). This CDR3 is built from 14 residues. Here the CDR3 reads CASSYGVSGNTIYF. CDR3 sequence (DNA): TGTGCCAGTAGTTACGGGGTATCAGGAAACACCATATATTTT.

The chain employs TRBV11-2 and TRBJ2-3; TRBD2 agrees at 10 bases. The CDR3 runs to 14 residues. The V and J ends lost 5 bases and 8 bases, in that order; junction bases with no gene match: 7. CDR1 SGHAT and CDR2 FQNNGV come from the germline V gene. This chain's CDR3 is CASSLLAGEGTQYF. DNA of the CDR3: TGTGCCAGCAGCCTGCTAGCGGGGGAAGGTACGCAGTATTTT.

The V and J genes are TRBV6-6 and TRBJ2-1; 9 bases line up with TRBD1. CDR1 is MNHNY and CDR2 is SVGAGI in the germline V gene (reference sequence). V gave up 4 bases and J gave up 8 bases; unmatched junction bases: 9. The CDR3 is made up of 15 amino acids. CDR3 sequence (DNA): TGTGCCAGCAGTTTGGGACAGGGAGCAGGGGATGAGCAGTTCTTC. As protein: CASSLGQGAGDEQFF.

The gene calls are TRBV6-5 and TRBJ1-2; 7 nucleotides agree with TRBD1. The germline V gene has CDR1 MNHEY and CDR2 SVGAGI. Trimming at V came to 4 bases and at J to 2 bases, leaving 4 bases not matched to a gene. The CDR3 runs 14 residues. The CDR3 DNA sequence: TGTGCCAGCAGTTTGAGACAGGGCAACTATGGCTACACCTTC. This sequence encodes CASSLRQGNYGYTF.